One sample yielded the 12 T cell receptor beta chains listed below, sequenced in a study of CD8 T cells in Susac syndrome. Random hexamers were used to reverse transcribe an amount of roughly 0.5 to 1 ug RNA. Using its own MiXCR run on the immunoSEQ multiplex PCR reads, TCRdb lists one record per CDR3 protein. The sample records about 290,000 distinct CDR3 sequences, almost 85% being singletons. The sample comprised CD8+ T cells from PBMCs. These receptors all stem from a human donor with multiple sclerosis.

This clonotype was detected once. V is TRBV23-1 and J is TRBJ1-2; D uncertain. TRBV23-1 is flagged as an ORF with uncertain function. V was shortened by 6 bases and J by 6 bases, with 14 bases between the two germline ends. The CDR3 spans 13 residues. The CDR3 loop reads CASSRRCLNGYTF. CDR3 nucleotides: TGCGCCAGCAGCCGCAGGTGTCTGAATGGCTACACCTTC.

CDR3 sequence: CSANPGQGTDTQYF. The DNA of the CDR3 is TGCAGTGCCAACCCGGGACAGGGGACAGATACGCAGTATTTT. The chain joins TRBV20-1 to TRBJ2-3, with 10 bases that match TRBD1. This CDR3 region has 14 residues. The germline gives CDR1 DFQATT, CDR2 SNEGSKA (reference sequence). The ends lost 6 bases at V and 3 bases at J; junction bases unmatched: 6.

This rearrangement joins TRBV7-2 to TRBJ2-1; 8 nucleotides match TRBD2. This CDR3 is built from 13 residues. The germline CDR1 and CDR2 sequences are SGHTA and FQGNSA. V was pared by 2 bases and J by 9 bases, with 3 bases of the junction left unmatched. This CDR3 reads CASSLTSGGEQFF. The CDR3, as DNA: TGTGCCAGCAGCTTAACTAGCGGAGGTGAGCAGTTCTTC.

Worth noting for this clonotype: A read error may account for a junction end that differs from germline. J is TRBJ2-7 and V is TRBV28; TRBD1 agrees at 9 bases. Germline CDR1 MDHEN, CDR2 SYDVKM. CDR3 length: 11 residues. For the CDR3, the DNA is TGTGCCAGCAGCCTCGGGACAGGGCAAAGCTTC. As protein: CASSLGTGQSF.

The J gene is TRBJ2-7, the V gene TRBV11-2; a weak D match, TRBD2 (7 bases). This CDR3 comprises 14 residues. Germline CDR1 is SGHAT and CDR2 is FQNNGV. The V end lost 3 bases, the J end lost 3 bases, and 12 bases lay between the germline ends. The CDR3 sequence is CASSFGGDNYEQYF. The CDR3 nucleotides are TGTGCCAGCAGCTTTGGGGGGGACAACTACGAGCAGTACTTC. The whole variable domain, remainder taken from reference TRBV11-2 and TRBJ2-7, is EAGVAQSPRYKIIEKRQSVAFWCNPISGHATLYWYQQILGQGPKLLIQFQNNGVVDDSQLPKDRFSAERLKGVDSTLKIQPAKLEDSAVYLCASSFGGDNYEQYFGPGTRLTVT.

Of note for this clonotype: At one boundary the junction diverges from the germline segment, which might be a read error. The V call is TRBV7-9, the J call TRBJ1-1; D gene ambiguous. In germline, CDR1 is SEHNR, CDR2 FQNEAQ (reference sequence). The CDR3 contains 18 residues. CDR3: CASSLPIVQKAGNAEAFF. The CDR3 DNA reads as TGTGCCAGCAGCCTACCTATAGTACAGAAAGCGGGGAACGCTGAAGCTTTCTTT.

The chain combines TRBV20-1 with TRBJ1-2; a possible D gene is TRBD1 (6 bases). The V end lost 3 bases, the J end lost 4 bases, and 21 bases lay between the germline ends. The CDR3 has 16 amino acids. Germline V gene sequence: CDR1 DFQATT, CDR2 SNEGSKA (reference sequence). The CDR3 coding sequence is TGCAGTGCTAGGTCCCCCCTGACAGGCCCCACCTATGGCTACACCTTC. Protein sequence: CSARSPLTGPTYGYTF.

This clonotype was seen a few times. This chain connects TRBV2 to TRBJ2-7; tentatively, D is TRBD1 (6 bases). This CDR3 has 14 amino acids. The V and J ends lost 7 bases and 4 bases respectively, with 17 bases between them. Germline values: CDR1 SNHLY, CDR2 FYNNEI. This CDR3 reads CASIEGARGYEQYF. CDR3 DNA: TGTGCCAGCATCGAAGGGGCCAGGGGATACGAGCAGTACTTC.

The chain uses TRBV7-2 and TRBJ2-7; 7 nucleotides align to TRBD2. V trimming: 0 bases; J trimming: 1 base; junction bases outside the gene matches: 15. Germline V CDR1 and CDR2: SGHTA, FQGNSA. CDR3 length: 19 residues. CDR3 sequence reads: CASSLAREIAGLNSYEQYF. The CDR3 DNA is TGTGCCAGCAGCTTAGCGAGGGAAATAGCGGGCCTCAATTCCTACGAGCAGTACTTC. Variable domain in full (rest from reference TRBV7-2 and TRBJ2-7): GAGVSQSPSNKVTEKGKDVELRCDPISGHTALYWYRQSLGQGLEFLIYFQGNSAPDKSGLPSDRFSAERTGGSVSTLTIQRTQQEDSAVYLCASSLAREIAGLNSYEQYFGPGTRLTVT.

V and J are TRBV7-6 and TRBJ2-3, with a weak D call TRBD1 (5 bases). Germline CDR1 is SGHVS and CDR2 is FNYEAQ. Trimming took 4 bases from V and 6 from J, leaving 17 bases between them. CDR3 length equals 15 residues. The CDR3 DNA follows: TGTGCCAGCAGCTCCGAGACAGAGTCTCGTGATACGCAGTATTTT. It encodes CASSSETESRDTQYF. The full variable domain, its missing parts supplied by reference TRBV7-6 and TRBJ2-3, is GAGVSQSPRYKVTKRGQDVALRCDPISGHVSLYWYRQALGQGPEFLTYFNYEAQQDKSGLPNDRFSAERPEGSISTLTIQRTEQRDSAMYRCASSSETESRDTQYFGPGTRLTVL.

The rearrangement uses TRBV27 and TRBJ2-7; possibly TRBD2 for D (5 bases). Germline values: CDR1 MNHEY, CDR2 SMNVEV (reference sequence). Trimming took off 4 bases at V and 0 bases at J, with 16 bases between the two ends. CDR3 length equals 16 residues. The CDR3 region has the DNA TGTGCCAGCAGTTCCTATAGCGCTACCCCCTCCTACGAGCAGTACTTC. It specifies CASSSYSATPSYEQYF.

In DNA, the CDR3 is TGTGCCAGCAGTTTAACCGGGCCTCAAGGGGAGCAGTACTTC. Translated, it gives CASSLTGPQGEQYF. The rearrangement links TRBV27 to TRBJ2-7; no clear D gene. Per the germline V gene, CDR1 is MNHEY and CDR2 is SMNVEV (reference sequence). The CDR3 sequence is 14 residues long. The V and J ends lost 2 bases and 7 bases respectively, with 15 bases between them.